The source of this T cell receptor (beta chain) is a study of CD8+CD57+ T cells in acquired aplastic anemia. The sequenced patients had an expansion of CD8+CD57+ cells seen by flow cytometry. Severe acquired aplastic anemia was diagnosed in all patients. For CDR3 and TCR beta VDJ profiling, genomic DNA was the template used. A single record per CDR3 protein comes from TCRdb applying MiXCR to the reads. The sample carries about 180,000 distinct CDR3 sequences, roughly 43% recorded once. The CDR3 runs 13 residues. CDR1 and CDR2 from the germline V gene are SGHAT and FQNNGV. V dropped 5 bases and J dropped 5; count of bases not matched to a gene: 3.

The chain joins TRBV11-2 to TRBJ1-5; 7 bases align to TRBD1. Sequenced material: sorted CD4+, CD8+, or CD8+CD57+ T cells (not recorded which) from PBMCs. The receptor was isolated from a human donor with aplastic anemia. The CDR3 DNA sequence: TGTGCCAGCAGCCCCAGGGGGGATCAGCCCCAGCATTTT. The encoded protein is CASSPRGDQPQHF.